This is a list of T cell receptor beta chains from one sample in a study of T cell responses to AZD1222 COVID-19 vaccine. Sequenced by immunoSEQ multiplex PCR; TCRdb stores in-frame clones only, minus some. In the table there are about 120,000 clones, about 86% of which are singletons. The source was peripheral blood, collected on day 0 of AZD1222 vaccination. The receptors were gathered from an adult in good health. Each CDR3 is given with its conserved first and last residue. D genes are given only for firm matches. Not all rows give a size; the values are once, few, many and, for expanded clones, a class.

clone size	V gene	J gene	D gene	CDR3 protein	CDR3 DNA
NA	TRBV28	TRBJ1-2	NA	CASSSDRWGYTF	TGTGCCAGCAGTTCAGACCGGTGGGGCTACACCTTC
NA	TRBV6-5	TRBJ2-7	TRBD1	CASKTGQGAYEQYF	TGTGCCAGCAAGACGGGACAGGGGGCCTACGAGCAGTACTTC
NA	TRBV6-2/TRBV6-3	TRBJ2-7	TRBD1	CASSFLADRGRYEQYF	TGTGCCAGCAGTTTCCTCGCTGACAGGGGCAGATACGAGCAGTACTTC
NA	TRBV5-4	TRBJ2-2	NA	CASSRSWATGELFF	TGTGCCAGCAGCCGGTCTTGGGCCACCGGGGAGCTGTTTTTT
NA	TRBV19	TRBJ2-5	NA	CASSVNPGVQETQYF	TGTGCCAGTAGTGTTAACCCAGGGGTCCAAGAGACCCAGTACTTC
NA	TRBV4-1	TRBJ2-7	NA	CASSQRWVNKQYF	TGCGCCAGCAGCCAAAGATGGGTGAATAAGCAGTACTTC
NA	TRBV7-8	TRBJ1-6	TRBD1	CASSLVGGLNSPLHF	TGTGCCAGCAGCTTAGTAGGGGGCTTGAATTCACCCCTCCACTTT
once	TRBV5-1	TRBJ1-4	TRBD1	CASRSGQAPNEKLFF	TGCGCCAGCAGATCTGGACAGGCCCCCAATGAAAAACTGTTTTTT
NA	TRBV18	TRBJ1-6	TRBD1	CASSLDRTNSPLHF	TGTGCCAGCTCATTGGACAGGACTAATTCACCCCTCCACTTT
few	TRBV7-9	TRBJ1-2	TRBD1	CASTTGDVYGYTF	TGTGCCAGCACCACAGGGGATGTCTATGGCTACACCTTC
NA	TRBV14	TRBJ2-2	TRBD1	CASSLRTGEGTGELFF	TGTGCCAGCAGCCTTCGGACAGGGGAGGGAACCGGGGAGCTGTTTTTT
NA	TRBV28	TRBJ1-4	NA	CASSLRANEKLFF	TGTGCCAGCAGTTTGCGGGCTAATGAAAAACTGTTTTTT
few	TRBV28	TRBJ1-3	NA	CASSLSGVLSGNTIYF	TGTGCCAGCAGTTTATCCGGGGTCCTCTCTGGAAACACCATATATTTT
NA	TRBV12-3/TRBV12-4	TRBJ1-5	NA	CASSLGNQPQHF	TGTGCCAGCAGTTTGGGCAATCAGCCCCAGCATTTT
NA	TRBV6-6	TRBJ1-1	TRBD1	CASSITGGAGTEAFF	TGTGCCAGCAGTATAACAGGGGGCGCCGGGACTGAAGCTTTCTTT
NA	TRBV7-9	TRBJ2-3	TRBD1	CASSFRDRGLSTDTQYF	TGTGCCAGCAGTTTCCGGGACAGGGGGCTTAGCACAGATACGCAGTATTTT
NA	TRBV18	TRBJ2-2	NA	CASSTQKTNTGELFF	TGTGCCAGCTCAACACAAAAGACTAACACCGGGGAGCTGTTTTTT
NA	TRBV6-2/TRBV6-3	TRBJ1-1	NA	CASSFGQNTEAFF	TGTGCCAGCAGTTTTGGACAGAACACTGAAGCTTTCTTT
NA	TRBV6-5	TRBJ1-5	TRBD1	CASSYSGTGNQPQHF	TGTGCCAGCAGTTACTCGGGGACAGGCAATCAGCCCCAGCATTTT
NA	TRBV19	TRBJ1-5	NA	CASRRPGDQPQHF	TGTGCCAGTAGGAGGCCAGGGGACCAGCCCCAGCATTTT
NA	TRBV7-9	TRBJ2-1	TRBD2	CASSAGLERSHEQFF	TGTGCCAGCAGCGCCGGACTAGAACGGTCCCATGAGCAGTTCTTC
NA	TRBV2	TRBJ2-5	NA	CASSVWIGETQYF	TGTGCCAGCAGTGTTTGGATTGGGGAGACCCAGTACTTC
once	TRBV30	TRBJ2-1	NA	CAWSVRVGVSNEQFF	TGTGCCTGGAGTGTACGGGTGGGAGTCTCCAATGAGCAGTTCTTC
NA	TRBV5-1	TRBJ1-6	NA	CASSLVEDNSPLHF	TGCGCCAGCAGCTTGGTGGAGGATAATTCACCCCTCCACTTT
NA	TRBV15	TRBJ2-2	NA	CATSKQDRHTGELFF	TGTGCCACCAGCAAGCAGGACAGACACACCGGGGAGCTGTTTTTT
NA	TRBV3-1/TRBV3-2	TRBJ1-3	NA	CASSQGGVGNTIYF	TGTGCCAGCAGCCAAGGGGGCGTTGGAAACACCATATATTTT
once	TRBV19	TRBJ2-5	TRBD2	CASSIGTSSETQYF	TGTGCCAGTAGTATAGGGACTAGCTCCGAGACCCAGTACTTC
few	TRBV5-1	TRBJ2-6	NA	CASSPPSGANVLTF	TGCGCCAGCAGCCCTCCTTCTGGGGCCAACGTCCTGACTTTC
NA	TRBV28	TRBJ1-6	NA	CASSSGGNSPLHF	TGTGCCAGCAGTTCGGGAGGAAATTCACCCCTCCACTTT
once	TRBV3-1/TRBV3-2	TRBJ1-2	TRBD1	CASSQQPGQGGDYTF	TGTGCCAGCAGCCAACAACCGGGACAGGGAGGCGACTACACCTTC
few	TRBV9	TRBJ2-1	NA	CASSLGDNEQFF	TGTGCCAGCAGCCTAGGGGACAATGAGCAGTTCTTC
NA	TRBV19	TRBJ2-1	TRBD2	CASSIAAGGSYNEQFF	TGTGCCAGTAGTATAGCGGCGGGAGGCAGCTACAATGAGCAGTTCTTC
NA	TRBV11-2	TRBJ2-3	TRBD1	CASSWDRGQATQYF	TGTGCCAGCAGCTGGGACAGGGGACAGGCTACGCAGTATTTT
NA	TRBV7-9	TRBJ2-3	TRBD2	CASSTPGGGSTDTQYF	TGTGCCAGCAGCACCCCGGGGGGGGGTAGCACAGATACGCAGTATTTT
NA	TRBV27	TRBJ2-3	NA	CASSLSTGLGTDTQYF	TGTGCCAGCAGTTTATCGACGGGATTGGGCACAGATACGCAGTATTTT
NA	TRBV7-2	TRBJ2-7	TRBD1	CASSRPVGLGTAEQYF	TGTGCCAGCAGCCGCCCAGTTGGGTTAGGGACAGCCGAGCAGTACTTC
NA	TRBV6-5	TRBJ1-1	NA	CASSYPEAFF	TGTGCCAGCAGTTATCCTGAAGCTTTCTTT
NA	TRBV7-2	TRBJ2-3	NA	CASSRDPSTDTQYF	TGTGCCAGCAGTCGGGACCCTAGCACAGATACGCAGTATTTT
once	TRBV12-5	TRBJ2-2	TRBD2	CASGLGTSGSGELFF	TGTGCTAGTGGTTTGGGGACTAGCGGGTCCGGGGAGCTGTTTTTT
once	TRBV6-6	TRBJ2-1	TRBD2	CASSPGLAGVEQFF	TGTGCCAGCAGTCCCGGACTAGCGGGAGTTGAGCAGTTCTTC
NA	TRBV7-3	TRBJ2-3	NA	CASSLSTTDTQYF	TGTGCCAGCAGCCTGTCTACCACAGATACGCAGTATTTT
NA	TRBV6-2/TRBV6-3	TRBJ1-5	NA	CASSYPLWRGYQPQHF	TGTGCCAGCAGTTACCCCCTATGGAGGGGGTACCAGCCCCAGCATTTT
NA	TRBV2	TRBJ1-2	TRBD1	CASSAELFGQGAIEGGYTF	TGTGCCAGCAGTGCCGAATTATTTGGGCAGGGGGCAATCGAGGGAGGCTACACCTTC
NA	TRBV19	TRBJ2-2	NA	CASKVFSGDTGELFF	TGTGCCAGTAAGGTATTTAGCGGAGACACCGGGGAGCTGTTTTTT
NA	TRBV7-9	TRBJ2-3	NA	CASSTQPSTDTQYF	TGTGCCAGCAGCACCCAGCCTAGCACAGATACGCAGTATTTT
few	TRBV28	TRBJ2-2	NA	CASSLKALGGRSGELFF	TGTGCCAGCAGTCTGAAGGCCCTCGGGGGGCGGTCCGGGGAGCTGTTTTTT
NA	TRBV27	TRBJ2-7	TRBD2	CASSLSGTSVYEQYF	TGTGCCAGCAGTTTGTCTGGGACTAGCGTTTACGAGCAGTACTTC
NA	TRBV7-2	TRBJ1-6	TRBD1	CASSVQGIENSPLHF	TGTGCCAGCAGCGTACAGGGGATAGAGAATTCACCCCTCCACTTT
NA	TRBV3-1/TRBV3-2	TRBJ2-3	TRBD2	CASSQAESTSGRAPTDTQYF	TGTGCCAGCAGCCAAGCTGAGTCGACTAGCGGGAGGGCCCCGACAGATACGCAGTATTTT
NA	TRBV27	TRBJ2-7	TRBD2	CASSLRTGGRVAEQYF	TGTGCCAGCAGTTTAAGAACGGGAGGCCGAGTAGCTGAGCAGTACTTC
NA	TRBV27	TRBJ1-1	NA	CASSYLRGAEAFF	TGTGCCAGCAGCTACCTCCGGGGGGCTGAAGCTTTCTTT
NA	TRBV6-6	TRBJ1-3	NA	CASSYSPGPTGNTIYF	TGTGCCAGCAGTTACTCGCCAGGGCCCACTGGAAACACCATATATTTT
NA	TRBV2	TRBJ1-1	NA	CASIPDRSPEAFF	TGTGCCAGCATCCCGGATAGGAGCCCTGAAGCTTTCTTT
NA	TRBV3-1/TRBV3-2	TRBJ2-1	TRBD1	CASSQVLDRGGEQFF	TGTGCCAGCAGCCAAGTCCTGGACAGGGGGGGTGAGCAGTTCTTC
NA	TRBV28	TRBJ2-3	NA	CASSLTRADTDTQYF	TGTGCCAGCAGTTTAACTCGGGCGGACACAGATACGCAGTATTTT
NA	TRBV28	TRBJ1-5	NA	CASTPTGGRNQPQHF	TGTGCCAGCACCCCCACTGGCGGGAGAAATCAGCCCCAGCATTTT